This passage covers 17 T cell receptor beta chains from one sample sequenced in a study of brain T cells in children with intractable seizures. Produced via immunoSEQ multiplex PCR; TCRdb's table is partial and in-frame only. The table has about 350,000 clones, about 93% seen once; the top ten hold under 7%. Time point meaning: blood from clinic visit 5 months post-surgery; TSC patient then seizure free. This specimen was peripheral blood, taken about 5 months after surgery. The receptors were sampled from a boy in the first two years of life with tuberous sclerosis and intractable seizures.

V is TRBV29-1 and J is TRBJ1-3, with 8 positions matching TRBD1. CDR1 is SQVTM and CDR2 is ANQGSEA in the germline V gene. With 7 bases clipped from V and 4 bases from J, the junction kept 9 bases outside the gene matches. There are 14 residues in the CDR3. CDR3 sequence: CSALQGARGNTIYF. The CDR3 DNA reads TGCAGCGCTCTCCAGGGGGCGCGGGGAAACACCATATATTTT.

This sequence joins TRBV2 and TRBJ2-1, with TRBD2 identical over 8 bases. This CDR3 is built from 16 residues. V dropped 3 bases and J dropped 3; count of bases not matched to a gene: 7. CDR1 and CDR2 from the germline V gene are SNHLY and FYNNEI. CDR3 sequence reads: CASSEGPAGVYNEQFF. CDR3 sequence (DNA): TGTGCCAGCAGTGAGGGGCCAGCGGGGGTCTACAATGAGCAGTTCTTC.

CDR3 nucleotide sequence: TGCGCCAGCAGCCAGGGACAGGGGACCTACGAGCAGTACTTC. Its protein product is CASSQGQGTYEQYF. The chain recombines TRBV4-1 with TRBJ2-7; TRBD1 agrees at 10 bases. Trimming cost V 3 bases and J 2 bases; bases outside gene matches: 1. The CDR3 sequence is 14 residues long. Germline V gene sequence: CDR1 MGHRA, CDR2 YSYEKL.

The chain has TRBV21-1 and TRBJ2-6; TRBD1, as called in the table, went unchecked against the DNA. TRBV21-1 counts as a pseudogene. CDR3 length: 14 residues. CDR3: CAQSRGSGANVLTF. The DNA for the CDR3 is TGTGCCCAGTCCAGGGGTTCAGGGGCCAACGTCCTGACTTTC.

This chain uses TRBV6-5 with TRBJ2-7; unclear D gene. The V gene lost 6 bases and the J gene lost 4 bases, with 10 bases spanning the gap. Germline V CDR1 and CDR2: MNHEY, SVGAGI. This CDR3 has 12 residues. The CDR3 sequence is CASSPRGYEQYF. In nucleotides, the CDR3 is TGTGCCAGCAGCCCCCGTGGGTACGAGCAGTACTTC.

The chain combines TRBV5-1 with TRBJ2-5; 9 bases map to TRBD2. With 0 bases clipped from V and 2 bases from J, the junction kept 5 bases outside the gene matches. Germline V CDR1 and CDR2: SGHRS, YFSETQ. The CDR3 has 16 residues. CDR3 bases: TGCGCCAGCAGCTTGGACCTAGCGGGGCAACAAGAGACCCAGTACTTC. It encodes CASSLDLAGQQETQYF.

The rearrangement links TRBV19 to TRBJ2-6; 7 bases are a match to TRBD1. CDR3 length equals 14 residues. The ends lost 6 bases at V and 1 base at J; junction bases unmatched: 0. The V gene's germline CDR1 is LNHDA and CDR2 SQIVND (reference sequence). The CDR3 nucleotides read TGTGCCAGTAGGGACAGGTCTGGGGCCAACGTCCTGACTTTC. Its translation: CASRDRSGANVLTF.

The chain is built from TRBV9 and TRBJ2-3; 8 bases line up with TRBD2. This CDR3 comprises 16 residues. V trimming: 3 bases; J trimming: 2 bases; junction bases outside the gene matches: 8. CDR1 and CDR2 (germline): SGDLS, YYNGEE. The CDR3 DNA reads TGTGCCAGCAGCGAAGGAGCGGGAGTTCCCACAGATACGCAGTATTTT. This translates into CASSEGAGVPTDTQYF.

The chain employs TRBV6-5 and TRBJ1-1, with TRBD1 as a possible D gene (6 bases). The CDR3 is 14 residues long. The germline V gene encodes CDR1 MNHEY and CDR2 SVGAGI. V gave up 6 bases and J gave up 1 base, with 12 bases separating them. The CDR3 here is CASRGDTWNTEAFF. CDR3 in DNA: TGTGCCAGCAGGGGGGACACGTGGAACACTGAAGCTTTCTTT.

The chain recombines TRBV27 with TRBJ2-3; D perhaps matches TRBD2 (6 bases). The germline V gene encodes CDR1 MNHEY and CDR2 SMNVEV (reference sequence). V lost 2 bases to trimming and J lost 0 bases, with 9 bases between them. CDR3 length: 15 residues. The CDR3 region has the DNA TGTGCCAGCAGTTTACTACGGGAGAGCACAGATACGCAGTATTTT. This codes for CASSLLRESTDTQYF.

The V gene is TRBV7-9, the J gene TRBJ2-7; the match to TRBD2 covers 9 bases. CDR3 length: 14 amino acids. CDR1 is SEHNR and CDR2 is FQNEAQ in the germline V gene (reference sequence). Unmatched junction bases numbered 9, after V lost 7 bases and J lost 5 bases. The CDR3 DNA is TGTGCCAGCACCGAGAATAGCGGGAGAAACGAGCAGTACTTC. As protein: CASTENSGRNEQYF. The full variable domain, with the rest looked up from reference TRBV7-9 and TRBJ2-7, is DTGVSQNPRHKITKRGQNVTFRCDPISEHNRLYWYRQTLGQGPEFLTYFQNEAQLEKSRLLSDRFSAERPKGSFSTLEIQRTEQGDSAMYLCASTENSGRNEQYFGPGTRLTVT.

CDR3 in amino acids: CASSPLDSPLHF. The CDR3 nucleotides are TGTGCCAGCAGCCCATTGGACTCACCCCTCCACTTT. The chain is built from TRBV7-6 and TRBJ1-6; D ambiguous. Germline V lookup: CDR1 SGHVS, CDR2 FNYEAQ. Trimming took off 5 bases at V and 10 bases at J, with 9 bases between the two ends. This CDR3 region has 12 residues.

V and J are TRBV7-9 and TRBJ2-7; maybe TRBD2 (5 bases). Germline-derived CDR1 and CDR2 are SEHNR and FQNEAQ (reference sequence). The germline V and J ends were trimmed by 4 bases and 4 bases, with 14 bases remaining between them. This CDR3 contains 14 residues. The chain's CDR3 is CASSYDLGGYEQYF. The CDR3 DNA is TGTGCCAGCAGCTACGACCTCGGAGGTTACGAGCAGTACTTC.

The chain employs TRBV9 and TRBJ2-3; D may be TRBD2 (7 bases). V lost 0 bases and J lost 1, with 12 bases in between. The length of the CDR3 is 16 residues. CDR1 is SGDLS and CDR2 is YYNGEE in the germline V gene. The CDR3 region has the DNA TGTGCCAGCAGCGTAGCCGGAGGGGGGGGCACAGATACGCAGTATTTT. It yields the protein CASSVAGGGGTDTQYF.

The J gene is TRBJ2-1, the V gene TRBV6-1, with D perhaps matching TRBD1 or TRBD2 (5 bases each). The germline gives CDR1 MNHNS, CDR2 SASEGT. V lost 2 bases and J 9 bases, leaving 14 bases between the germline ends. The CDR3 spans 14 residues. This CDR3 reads CASSERGTGAEQFF. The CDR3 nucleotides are TGTGCCAGCAGTGAAAGAGGGACGGGCGCTGAGCAGTTCTTC.

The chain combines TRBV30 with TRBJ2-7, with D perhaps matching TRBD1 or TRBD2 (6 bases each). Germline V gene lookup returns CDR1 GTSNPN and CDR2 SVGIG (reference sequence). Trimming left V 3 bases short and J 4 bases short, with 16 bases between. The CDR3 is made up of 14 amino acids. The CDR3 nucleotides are TGTGCCTGGAGCCTAAGGGGGGTGGGTTACGAGCAGTACTTC. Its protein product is CAWSLRGVGYEQYF.

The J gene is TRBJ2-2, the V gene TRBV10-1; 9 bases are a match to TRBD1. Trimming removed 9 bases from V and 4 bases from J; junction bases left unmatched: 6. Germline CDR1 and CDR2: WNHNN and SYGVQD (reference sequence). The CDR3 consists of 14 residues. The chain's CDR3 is CARPGQGFTGELFF. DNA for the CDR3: TGCGCCAGACCGGGACAGGGCTTCACCGGGGAGCTGTTTTTT.